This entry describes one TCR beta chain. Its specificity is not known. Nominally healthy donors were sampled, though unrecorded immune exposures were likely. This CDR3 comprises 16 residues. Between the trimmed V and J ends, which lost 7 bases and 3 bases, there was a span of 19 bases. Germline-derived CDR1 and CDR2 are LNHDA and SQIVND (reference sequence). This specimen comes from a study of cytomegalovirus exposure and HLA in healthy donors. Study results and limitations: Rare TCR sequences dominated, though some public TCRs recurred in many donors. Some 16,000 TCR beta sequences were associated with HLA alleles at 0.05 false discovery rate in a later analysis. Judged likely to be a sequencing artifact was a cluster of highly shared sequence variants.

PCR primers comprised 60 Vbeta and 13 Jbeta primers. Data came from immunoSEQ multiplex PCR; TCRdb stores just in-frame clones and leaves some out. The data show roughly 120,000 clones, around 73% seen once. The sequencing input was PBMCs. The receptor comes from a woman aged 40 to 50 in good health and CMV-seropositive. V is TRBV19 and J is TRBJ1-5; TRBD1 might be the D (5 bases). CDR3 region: CASTPRLGDYNQPQHF. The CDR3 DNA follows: TGTGCCAGTACGCCCCGTTTAGGGGACTACAATCAGCCCCAGCATTTT.